The source of this T cell receptor (beta chain) is a study of T cell repertoires in cytomegalovirus infection. Overall study: The authors used CMV epitopes that were HLA-C-restricted (recently identified) and HLA-B-restricted (well studied). Through public TCR beta signatures, both CMV infection and matching HLA type were indicated.

This clonotype was seen a handful of times. Antigen specificity is unknown. Trimming removed 0 bases from V and 4 bases from J, with 11 bases in between. Germline-derived CDR1 and CDR2 are LGHNA and YSLEER. The CDR3 covers 15 residues. TCRdb used MiXCR to reprocess the reads, holding one entry per CDR3 protein. The sample yields roughly 170,000 distinct CDR3 sequences, about 20% seen once. Regarding the study as a whole: HLA-C-restricted CMV-specific TCR beta clonotypes prevailed in the ex vivo response. Individuals carrying CMV plus the relevant HLA were identified by cumulative frequency of public TCR beta families.

This chain connects TRBV4-3 to TRBJ2-3; a weak D match, TRBD1 (6 bases). The TCR was taken from a human donor in good health (CMV status not recorded). Some clones in this sample may be carry-over from other donors' samples. Sequencing used CD8+ T cells from cultured PBMCs, obtained from culture after CMV antigen stimulation. CDR3 DNA sequence: TGCGCCAGCAGCCAAGAAGGGGGATACCCAGATACGCAGTATTTT. Its protein is CASSQEGGYPDTQYF.